This T cell receptor beta chain is drawn from a study of radiation and T cells in renal cell carcinoma. Remarks on this clone: Its antigen is unknown.

General study points: Baseline intratumoral clonotype presence is unknown without pretreatment biopsies. In blood, top tumor clones expanded by 2 weeks, shrinking by 4.

This CDR3 is 15 amino acids long. CDR1 and CDR2 from the germline V gene are MNHNY and SVGAGI (reference sequence). Unmatched junction bases numbered 9, after V lost 7 bases and J lost 2 bases. As to time point: baseline pretreatment blood. Stated treatment: 15 Gy SBRT to primary tumor, nephrectomy 4 weeks later. The protocol was immunoSEQ multiplex PCR, while the TCRdb copy is restricted to in-frame clones and leaves out a portion. The repertoire includes roughly 100,000 clones, 75% to 90% of them detected once, and less than 10% sits in the top ten. The TCR comes from a man aged 45 to 65 with renal cell carcinoma. V usage is TRBV6-6 and J usage is TRBJ2-7; 9 nucleotides match TRBD2. The sequencing used blood, collected from a patient whose treatment included radiotherapy and nephrectomy. The CDR3 region is CASTDYSGSTYEQYF. Here the CDR3 DNA reads TGTGCCAGCACTGACTATAGCGGGAGTACCTACGAGCAGTACTTC.